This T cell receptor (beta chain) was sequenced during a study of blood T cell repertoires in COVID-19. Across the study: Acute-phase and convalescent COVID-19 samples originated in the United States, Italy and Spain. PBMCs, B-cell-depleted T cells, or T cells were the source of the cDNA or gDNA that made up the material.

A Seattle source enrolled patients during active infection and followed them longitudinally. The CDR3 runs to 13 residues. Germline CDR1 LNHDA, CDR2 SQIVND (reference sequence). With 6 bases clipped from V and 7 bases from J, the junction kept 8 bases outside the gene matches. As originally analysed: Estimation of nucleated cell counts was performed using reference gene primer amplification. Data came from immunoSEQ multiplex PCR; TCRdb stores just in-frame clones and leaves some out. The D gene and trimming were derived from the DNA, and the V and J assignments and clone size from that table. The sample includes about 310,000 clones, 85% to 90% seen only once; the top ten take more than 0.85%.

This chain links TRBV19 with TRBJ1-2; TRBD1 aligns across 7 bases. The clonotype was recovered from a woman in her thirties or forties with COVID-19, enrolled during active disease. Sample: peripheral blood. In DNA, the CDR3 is TGTGCCAGTAGCCGCGGACAGGCCTTTGGCTACACCTTC. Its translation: CASSRGQAFGYTF.